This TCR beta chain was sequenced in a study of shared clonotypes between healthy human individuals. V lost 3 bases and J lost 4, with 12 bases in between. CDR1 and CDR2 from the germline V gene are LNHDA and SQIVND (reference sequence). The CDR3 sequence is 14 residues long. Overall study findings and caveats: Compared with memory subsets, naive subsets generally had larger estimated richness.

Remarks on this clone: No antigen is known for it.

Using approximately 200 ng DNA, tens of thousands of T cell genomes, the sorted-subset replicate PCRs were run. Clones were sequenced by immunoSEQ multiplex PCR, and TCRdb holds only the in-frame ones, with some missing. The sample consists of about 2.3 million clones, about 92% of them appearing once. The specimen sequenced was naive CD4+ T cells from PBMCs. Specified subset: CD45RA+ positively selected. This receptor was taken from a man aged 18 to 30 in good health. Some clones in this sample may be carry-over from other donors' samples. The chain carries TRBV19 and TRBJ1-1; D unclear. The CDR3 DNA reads TGTGCCAGTAGTATCGGCAGGCTTGTCACTGAAGCTTTCTTT. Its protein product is CASSIGRLVTEAFF.